This is a list of T cell receptor beta chains from one sample in a study of Graves' ophthalmopathy and Graves' hyperthyroidism. MiXCR, run by TCRdb on the multiplex PCR reads, gives a single entry per CDR3 protein. Here the sample spans 500,000 to 600,000 distinct CDR3 sequences, approximately 35% being singletons. Material for sequencing was peripheral blood or thyroid tissue (not recorded which). The origin of the receptors is an adult man with Graves' hyperthyroidism. Each CDR3 is given with its conserved first and last residue. A D gene is named only where the DNA matches it firmly. Some rows mark clone size as missing; the rest say once, few, many or name a class of expanded clone.

J: TRBJ1-2; V: TRBV19; D: TRBD1; size: many; DNA: TGTGCCAGTATGTTGACAGGGGGCTTTAACTATGGCTACACCTTC; CDR3: CASMLTGGFNYGYTF
J: TRBJ1-5; V: TRBV4-2; D: NA; size: many; DNA: TGTGCCAGCAGCCAAGAATTGCGGCCAAGCAATCAGCCCCAGCATTTT; CDR3: CASSQELRPSNQPQHF
J: TRBJ2-5; V: TRBV7-6; D: TRBD1; size: many; DNA: TGTGCCAGCACAACGGGACAGGGCTTGAAGACCCAGTACTTC; CDR3: CASTTGQGLKTQYF
J: TRBJ1-2; V: TRBV11-3; D: TRBD1; size: NA; DNA: TGTGCCAGCAGTCCACTCTCCACAGGGGACTATGGCTACACCTTC; CDR3: CASSPLSTGDYGYTF
J: TRBJ2-7; V: TRBV5-1; D: TRBD1; size: many; DNA: TGCGCCAGCACCCCGGACAGGGTAGCCTACGAGCAGTACTTC; CDR3: CASTPDRVAYEQYF
J: TRBJ2-7; V: TRBV7-9; D: NA; size: many; DNA: TGTGCCAGCAGCTTTGGGCAGGTCCCCTACGAGCAGTACTTC; CDR3: CASSFGQVPYEQYF
J: TRBJ2-2; V: TRBV7-6; D: NA; size: many; DNA: TGTGCCAGCAGCCCGCGAGAGAGGGGCAAGTCCGGGGAGCTGTTTTTT; CDR3: CASSPRERGKSGELFF
J: TRBJ1-2; V: TRBV24-1; D: NA; size: NA; DNA: TGTGCCACCAGTTGGACTAGCGGGTATGGCTACACCTTC; CDR3: CATSWTSGYGYTF
J: TRBJ2-6; V: TRBV14; D: NA; size: NA; DNA: TGTGCCAGCAGCCACGGGGGACCAGGGGCCAACGTCCTGACTTTC; CDR3: CASSHGGPGANVLTF
J: TRBJ1-2; V: TRBV2; D: NA; size: NA; DNA: TGTGCCAGCAGTTCGACTACCGGGACCGGAGTTCACTATGGCTACACCTTC; CDR3: CASSSTTGTGVHYGYTF
J: TRBJ2-5; V: TRBV24-1; D: NA; size: many; DNA: TGTGCCACCAGTGATTTGGACTCCCACCAAGAGACCCAGTACTTC; CDR3: CATSDLDSHQETQYF
J: TRBJ1-2; V: TRBV29-1; D: NA; size: many; DNA: TGCAGCGTCGCCGAGGGTTCTAATGGCTACACCTTC; CDR3: CSVAEGSNGYTF
J: TRBJ2-3; V: TRBV5-4; D: NA; size: NA; DNA: TGTGCCAGCAGCTCGGGACCAGATACGCAGTATTTT; CDR3: CASSSGPDTQYF
J: TRBJ1-1; V: TRBV7-9; D: NA; size: many; DNA: TGTGCCAGCAGCTTAAGGGTGGCTGAAGCTTTCTTT; CDR3: CASSLRVAEAFF
J: TRBJ1-5; V: TRBV27; D: NA; size: few; DNA: TGTGCCAGCAGTTTAAAAACCAATCAGCCCCAGCATTTT; CDR3: CASSLKTNQPQHF
J: TRBJ1-1; V: TRBV3-1; D: NA; size: NA; DNA: TGTGCCGGCAGGAGGGACGGTGAAGCTTTCTTT; CDR3: CAGRRDGEAFF
J: TRBJ1-5; V: TRBV19; D: NA; size: many; DNA: TGTGCCAGTAGTATAGTGGTTGGCAATCAGCCCCAGCATTTT; CDR3: CASSIVVGNQPQHF
J: TRBJ1-2; V: TRBV5-1; D: TRBD1; size: few; DNA: TGCGCCAGCAGCAGTCTCGACAGGGGAGATGGCTACACCTTC; CDR3: CASSSLDRGDGYTF
J: TRBJ1-4; V: TRBV19; D: NA; size: NA; DNA: TGTGCCAGTAGTATACCCGGGGGCGCAACTAATGAAAAACTGTTTTTT; CDR3: CASSIPGGATNEKLFF
J: TRBJ2-7; V: TRBV7-8; D: NA; size: many; DNA: TGTGCCAGCAGCCCCGAAAGGGGGGCGGGTTACGAGCAGTACTTC; CDR3: CASSPERGAGYEQYF
J: TRBJ1-5; V: TRBV12-3/TRBV12-4; D: NA; size: many; DNA: TGTGCCAGCAGTTTCGGTGATGGCAATCAGCCCCAGCATTTT; CDR3: CASSFGDGNQPQHF
J: TRBJ2-2; V: TRBV5-1; D: NA; size: many; DNA: TGCGCCAGCAGCTTGGAGGGCAGGGCCGACCTGAACACCGGGGAGCTGTTTTTT; CDR3: CASSLEGRADLNTGELFF
J: TRBJ1-1; V: TRBV9; D: NA; size: NA; DNA: TGTGCCAGCAGCGCCAGAGGGACGTTCATCTTT; CDR3: CASSARGTFIF
J: TRBJ1-5; V: TRBV20-1; D: TRBD1; size: NA; DNA: TGCAGTGCCTCGGACAGGGGATATAGCAATCAGCCCCAGCATTTT; CDR3: CSASDRGYSNQPQHF
J: TRBJ1-6; V: TRBV5-1; D: NA; size: few; DNA: TGCGCCAGCAGACGGGGCTATAATTCACCCCTCCACTTT; CDR3: CASRRGYNSPLHF
J: TRBJ1-4; V: TRBV10-3; D: NA; size: NA; DNA: TGTGCCATCAGAGCCCCAGGGATCGGTGAAAAACTGTTTTTT; CDR3: CAIRAPGIGEKLFF
J: TRBJ1-4; V: TRBV3-1; D: NA; size: few; DNA: TGTGCCAGCAGCCAAGTCCCACAGGGAGTAGAAAAACTGTTTTTT; CDR3: CASSQVPQGVEKLFF
J: TRBJ2-2; V: TRBV7-9; D: NA; size: few; DNA: TGTGTCAGCAGCCCCCTTTCTTTCGGAAACACCGGGGAGCTGTTTTTT; CDR3: CVSSPLSFGNTGELFF
J: TRBJ2-3; V: TRBV27; D: TRBD1; size: NA; DNA: TGTGCCAGCCGTACAGGGGGAGATACGCAGTATTTT; CDR3: CASRTGGDTQYF
J: TRBJ2-7; V: TRBV5-1; D: NA; size: many; DNA: TGCGCCAGCAGCATAGACAGTTACGAGCAGTACTTC; CDR3: CASSIDSYEQYF
J: TRBJ1-3; V: TRBV6-5; D: TRBD1; size: few; DNA: TGTGCCAGCAGTGAACACGGGACAGCCGACCGCACCATATATTTT; CDR3: CASSEHGTADRTIYF
J: TRBJ2-7; V: TRBV14; D: NA; size: NA; DNA: TGTGCCAGCAGCCAATACCAGGGCAACTACGAGCAGTACTTC; CDR3: CASSQYQGNYEQYF
J: TRBJ2-3; V: TRBV7-9; D: NA; size: NA; DNA: TGTGCCAGCAGCGGATCAGGGTGGTCAGATACGCAGTATTTT; CDR3: CASSGSGWSDTQYF
J: TRBJ2-4; V: TRBV7-8; D: NA; size: NA; DNA: TGTGCCAGCAGCTTAGAGGGCGGGGGCAGGGACATTCAGTACTTC; CDR3: CASSLEGGGRDIQYF
J: TRBJ1-5; V: TRBV7-3; D: NA; size: NA; DNA: TGTGCCAGCAGCTTAGCGGTCATCGTGACGGATAGCAATCAGCCCCAGCATTTT; CDR3: CASSLAVIVTDSNQPQHF
J: TRBJ1-1; V: TRBV15; D: NA; size: many; DNA: TGTGCCACCAGCAGTGGGTGGTTTGGAGGGACTGAAGCTTTCTTT; CDR3: CATSSGWFGGTEAFF
J: TRBJ1-1; V: TRBV7-2; D: NA; size: few; DNA: TGTGCCAGCAGCTTAGAGAGGGGGTTTGGAAGGGAGAGTGAGACTGAAGCTTTCTTT; CDR3: CASSLERGFGRESETEAFF
J: TRBJ2-5; V: TRBV7-6; D: TRBD2; size: NA; DNA: TGTGCCAGCAGCTTCGGAGGACTAGCGTCTGGGGAGACCCAGTACTTC; CDR3: CASSFGGLASGETQYF
J: TRBJ2-2; V: TRBV6-5; D: NA; size: many; DNA: TGTGCCAGCAGAGGGGTTGCGAACACCGGGGAGCTGTTTTTT; CDR3: CASRGVANTGELFF
J: TRBJ2-7; V: TRBV10-2; D: TRBD2; size: NA; DNA: TGCGCCAGCAGTGTCGTTAGCGGGAGGTCCTACGAGCAGTACTTC; CDR3: CASSVVSGRSYEQYF
J: TRBJ1-5; V: TRBV5-1; D: TRBD1; size: many; DNA: TGCGCCAGCAGCCCCGGACAGGGCGGCGACAATAGCAATCAGCCCCAGCATTTT; CDR3: CASSPGQGGDNSNQPQHF
J: TRBJ2-7; V: TRBV4-1; D: NA; size: few; DNA: TGCGCCAGCAGCCAAGAGCAGGGCCCCCCTTACGAGCAGTACTTC; CDR3: CASSQEQGPPYEQYF
J: TRBJ2-5; V: TRBV20-1; D: TRBD2; size: many; DNA: TGCAGTGCCGATGGGACTAGCGGGGGGCCCCAAGAGACCCAGTACTTC; CDR3: CSADGTSGGPQETQYF
J: TRBJ2-5; V: TRBV19; D: NA; size: NA; DNA: TGTGCCAGTAAGGGTACAGGGCCGCTTGGCAATCAGCCCCAGTACTTC; CDR3: CASKGTGPLGNQPQYF
J: TRBJ2-2; V: TRBV24-1; D: NA; size: NA; DNA: TGTGCCACCGAGAGGGGCGGTACCGGGGAGCTGTTTTTT; CDR3: CATERGGTGELFF
J: TRBJ2-1; V: TRBV7-2; D: NA; size: NA; DNA: TGTGCCGGCAGCTTAGATGTCTACAATGAGCAGTTCTTC; CDR3: CAGSLDVYNEQFF
J: TRBJ1-3; V: TRBV7-2; D: NA; size: many; DNA: TGTGCCAGCAGCTTAGGCAGCATTGGAAACACCATATATTTT; CDR3: CASSLGSIGNTIYF
J: TRBJ2-7; V: TRBV28; D: NA; size: NA; DNA: TGTGCCAGCAGTTTACAGGGTGCCCACGAGCAGTACTTC; CDR3: CASSLQGAHEQYF
J: TRBJ2-5; V: TRBV10-2; D: TRBD2; size: NA; DNA: TGCGCCAGCAGTTTAGCGGGGGATTGGATAGAGACCCAGTACTTC; CDR3: CASSLAGDWIETQYF
J: TRBJ2-2; V: TRBV15; D: NA; size: NA; DNA: TGTGCCACCAGGCGGGCCTCGACGGTTCACGCGAACACCGGGGAGCTGTTTTTT; CDR3: CATRRASTVHANTGELFF
J: TRBJ2-7; V: TRBV10-3; D: NA; size: few; DNA: TGTGCCATCAGTGAGTCCCGAGGGACCGTCACCTACGAGCAGTACTTC; CDR3: CAISESRGTVTYEQYF
J: TRBJ2-1; V: TRBV2; D: NA; size: few; DNA: TGTGCCAGCAGAGCCAGGGGGGAAGGTATCAATGAGCAGTTCTTC; CDR3: CASRARGEGINEQFF
J: TRBJ2-1; V: TRBV10-3; D: NA; size: few; DNA: TGTGCCATCAGTGAACAGGGCCCCTACAATGAGCAGTTCTTC; CDR3: CAISEQGPYNEQFF
J: TRBJ1-4; V: TRBV20-1; D: NA; size: many; DNA: TGCAGTGCCCTGGGGGGAAGGGAAAAACTGTTTTTT; CDR3: CSALGGREKLFF
J: TRBJ1-1; V: TRBV5-4; D: NA; size: NA; DNA: TGTGCCAGCGGCTCCTCGACAGGTACCGCGTACACTGAAGCTTTCTTT; CDR3: CASGSSTGTAYTEAFF
J: TRBJ1-2; V: TRBV29-1; D: TRBD1; size: NA; DNA: TGCAGCGCCTACGGGACAGGGCCCAACTATGGCTACACCTTC; CDR3: CSAYGTGPNYGYTF